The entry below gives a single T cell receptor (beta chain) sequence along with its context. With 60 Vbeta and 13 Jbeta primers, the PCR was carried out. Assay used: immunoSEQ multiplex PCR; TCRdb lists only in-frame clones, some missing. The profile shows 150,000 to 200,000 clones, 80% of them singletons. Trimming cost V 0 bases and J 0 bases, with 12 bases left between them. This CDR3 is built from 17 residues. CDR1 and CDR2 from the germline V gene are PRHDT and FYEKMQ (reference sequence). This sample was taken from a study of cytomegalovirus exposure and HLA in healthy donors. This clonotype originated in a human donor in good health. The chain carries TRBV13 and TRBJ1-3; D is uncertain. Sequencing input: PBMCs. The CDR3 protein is CASSLGSRRSSGNTIYF. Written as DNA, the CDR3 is TGTGCCAGCAGCTTAGGAAGCCGACGGAGCTCTGGAAACACCATATATTTT.